One sample yielded the 10 T cell receptor beta chains listed below, sequenced in a study of beta chain features in type 1 diabetes. The entirety of the isolated RNA underwent reverse transcription, so expressed TCRB transcripts were sequenced. Assay: immunoSEQ multiplex PCR; the TCRdb copy retains only in-frame clones and omits some. The table shows about 330,000 clones, with about 10% occurring only once. The specimen sequenced was naive CD4+ T cells from blood. The receptors derive from a woman aged 30 to 39 in good health.

V and J are TRBV4-3 and TRBJ2-2; the match to TRBD2 covers 10 bases. With V trimmed by 4 bases and J by 5 bases, 4 bases remained unmatched. The CDR3 has 15 amino acids. Germline CDR1 reads LGHNA; CDR2 reads YSLEER. CDR3 residues: CASSRTSGSTGELFF. The CDR3 DNA is TGCGCCAGCAGCCGGACTAGCGGCTCGACCGGGGAGCTGTTTTTT.

This clone was counted only a few times. The rearrangement uses TRBV7-9 and TRBJ2-1; D unresolved. V was pared by 7 bases and J by 7 bases, with 11 bases between. The CDR3 runs to 12 residues. Germline CDR1 reads SEHNR; CDR2 reads FQNEAQ (reference sequence). This CDR3 is CASTRLHNEQFF. CDR3 DNA: TGTGCCAGCACCCGACTCCATAATGAGCAGTTCTTC.

This clone was counted between two and nine times. The chain uses TRBV19 and TRBJ2-1, with D tentatively TRBD1 (6 bases). This CDR3 comprises 15 residues. Germline assignment: CDR1 LNHDA and CDR2 SQIVND (reference sequence). The V end was cut by 4 bases, the J end by 4 bases, with 14 bases between. The CDR3 DNA follows: TGTGCCAGTAGTACTCCCCTGACAGGATACAATGAGCAGTTCTTC. This sequence encodes CASSTPLTGYNEQFF. The entire variable domain, with the rest obtained from reference TRBV19 and TRBJ2-1, is as follows: DGGITQSPKYLFRKEGQNVTLSCEQNLNHDAMYWYRQDPGQGLRLIYYSQIVNDFQKGDIAEGYSVSREKKESFPLTVTSAQKNPTAFYLCASSTPLTGYNEQFFGPGTRLTVL.

The chain employs TRBV7-3 and TRBJ2-1; the D is unclear. The V gene lost 3 bases and the J gene lost 0 bases, with 15 bases spanning the gap. The CDR3 is made up of 17 amino acids. The germline gives CDR1 SGHTA, CDR2 FQGTGA. The CDR3 DNA reads as TGTGCCAGCAGCTTGCATCATGGCTCAAGCTCCTACAATGAGCAGTTCTTC. It codes for CASSLHHGSSSYNEQFF.

This chain joins TRBV4-3 and TRBJ2-1, with 10 bases aligning to TRBD2. CDR3 length: 16 amino acids. V trimming: 5 bases; J trimming: 4 bases; junction bases outside the gene matches: 8. The germline V gene has CDR1 LGHNA and CDR2 YSLEER. Here the CDR3 DNA reads TGCGCCAGCAGCTCCCGCCCTAGCGGGAGTTACAATGAGCAGTTCTTC. Translation: CASSSRPSGSYNEQFF.

This clone has a handful of counts. The chain recombines TRBV20-1 with TRBJ2-1; possibly TRBD2 for D (6 bases). Germline-derived CDR1 and CDR2 are DFQATT and SNEGSKA (reference sequence). The CDR3 has 10 amino acids. V dropped 7 bases and J dropped 10 bases, with 11 bases sitting between them. The CDR3 coding sequence is TGCAGTGTTGGGAGGCTAGAGCAGTTCTTC. It codes for CSVGRLEQFF.

This rearrangement joins TRBV25-1 to TRBJ2-2, with 10 nucleotides matching TRBD2. V lost 6 bases to trimming and J lost 4 bases; unmatched junction nucleotides: 11. The CDR3 length is 17 residues. Germline V gene data show CDR1 as MGHDK and CDR2 as SYGVNS. The chain's CDR3 is CASRRTGTSATTGELFF. CDR3 coding DNA: TGTGCCAGCAGAAGAACCGGGACTAGCGCGACCACCGGGGAGCTGTTTTTT.

This chain uses TRBV9 with TRBJ2-7; 10 bases line up with TRBD1. V shed 3 bases, J shed 4 bases, and the junction held 4 bases outside the gene matches. Germline CDR1 is SGDLS and CDR2 is YYNGEE. This CDR3 has 14 amino acids. The CDR3 coding sequence is TGTGCCAGCAGCGGCAGGGACAGGGGTTACGAGCAGTACTTC. It translates to CASSGRDRGYEQYF.

The CDR3 is CSTTGASTDTQYF. CDR3 coding DNA: TGCAGCACAACAGGGGCATCAACAGATACGCAGTATTTT. The rearrangement uses TRBV29-1 and TRBJ2-3; TRBD1 aligns across 7 bases. The CDR3 is made up of 13 amino acids. The V and J ends lost 8 bases and 3 bases, in that order; junction bases with no gene match: 8. Per germline, CDR1 SQVTM and CDR2 ANQGSEA.

The chain couples TRBV5-6 to TRBJ2-7; D is possibly TRBD1 (5 bases). Per the germline V gene, CDR1 is SGHDT and CDR2 is YYEEEE. V was shortened by 4 bases and J by 2 bases, with 13 bases between the two germline ends. This CDR3 spans 14 amino acids. The CDR3 is CASSRTRQTYEQYF. Written as DNA, the CDR3 is TGTGCCAGCAGCAGGACCCGACAGACCTACGAGCAGTACTTC.